These T cell receptor beta chains were read from a single sample in a study of cytomegalovirus exposure and HLA in healthy donors. Using immunoSEQ multiplex PCR, the repertoire was profiled, and TCRdb retains in-frame clones only, with some absent. The sample holds approximately 140,000 clones, approximately 88% seen once. Sequenced material: PBMCs. The source of these receptors is a woman between 40 and 50 years old in good health and CMV-seronegative. CDR3s leave out the opening cysteine and the closing phenylalanine or tryptophan. Clone size appears in some rows only: once, few, many, or a class for an expanded clone.

size: .
V: TRBV7-2
J: TRBJ1-1
CDR3: ASSPQGARTEAF

size: once
V: TRBV19
J: TRBJ2-7
CDR3: ASSRTGTTGDEQY

size: few
V: TRBV11-3
J: TRBJ2-7
CDR3: ASSQGVFYEQY

size: .
V: TRBV18
J: TRBJ1-2
CDR3: ASSPGQVNDYGYT

size: .
V: TRBV7-9
J: TRBJ2-5
CDR3: ASSLVSGTQETQY

size: .
V: TRBV18
J: TRBJ2-1
CDR3: ASSLFGQGTSYEQF

size: .
V: TRBV7-9
J: TRBJ1-3
CDR3: SSSRQGISSGNTIY

size: .
V: TRBV28
J: .
CDR3: ASSSLAGVSYEQY

size: .
V: TRBV19
J: TRBJ2-7
CDR3: ASSAPTSGSDEQY

size: once
V: TRBV5-8
J: TRBJ2-1
CDR3: ASSSRTSGGYNEQF

size: .
V: TRBV30
J: TRBJ1-2
CDR3: AWSVSGQGLYGYT

size: few
V: TRBV11-3
J: TRBJ2-7
CDR3: ASSPTSGVTYEQY

size: .
V: TRBV27
J: TRBJ2-7
CDR3: ASSFQRRAYEQY

size: .
V: TRBV5-1
J: TRBJ2-3
CDR3: ASSFKGREVGDTQY

size: .
V: TRBV28
J: TRBJ1-2
CDR3: ASYLQGERGYT

size: .
V: TRBV5-4
J: TRBJ2-5
CDR3: ASSLSSTGQETQY

size: .
V: TRBV7-9
J: TRBJ2-1
CDR3: ASSLPAGRNEQF

size: .
V: TRBV7-5
J: TRBJ2-3
CDR3: VRSLGRTDTQY

size: .
V: TRBV6-5
J: TRBJ2-7
CDR3: ASRTAYEQY

size: once
V: TRBV11-2
J: TRBJ2-1
CDR3: ASSLSLDNEQF

size: .
V: TRBV29-1
J: TRBJ1-2
CDR3: SVEFRTGYGYT

size: .
V: TRBV11-3
J: TRBJ1-2
CDR3: ASSLDRNYGYT

size: few
V: TRBV28
J: TRBJ1-1
CDR3: ASSLSGPGGTEAF

size: .
V: TRBV7-9
J: TRBJ2-3
CDR3: ASSATGGRATDTQY